This paragraph reports one T cell receptor (beta chain). Its antigen is still unknown. Within one base of it there is no much larger clone, and no base qualities were kept. The data belong to a study of shared clonotypes between healthy human individuals (TCRdb year 2020). For the study in its entirety: The cohort comprised a couple of women and a few men aged 18 to 49 years. Per donor, three plates each were used for CD4 naive and CD4 memory, two for CD8 naive, and one for CD8 memory. To estimate repertoire size and how much clonotypes are shared between individuals, the study performed deep sequencing of blood TCR repertoires from 4 to 6 healthy adults. To increase sequencing depth and limit assay-specific biases, different laboratories used diverse techniques to prepare libraries and sequence TCR repertoires. Each donor's leukapheresis produced roughly between roughly 0.85 and 9.5 billion PBMCs. Study-wide findings and limitations: Naive subsets generally had larger estimated clonotype richness than memory subsets did. Rarefaction of sorted-subset datasets indicated incomplete sequencing despite the large sequencing depth. Because the study included only a small number of donors, the genetic and exposure-history diversity represented was limited. Higher generation probabilities were observed for clonotypes shared by all four sorted-subset donors than for non-shared clonotypes. Sharing across a few donors was observed for 5% to 6.5% of naive CD4, about 4% of naive CD8, 2% to 2.5% of memory CD4, and roughly 0.4% of memory CD8 clonotypes. Only blood was sampled, and tissue TCR repertoires likely differ from those in blood. Based on pairwise subsampling, the degree of clonotype sharing among donors was expected to be affected by sequencing depth.

Donors were healthy HIV-negative adults with no recently reported acute infections or vaccinations. All donors were Caucasian adults living in Nashville, Tennessee, USA. CD4+ T cells were enriched by magnetic negative selection, after which naive cells were positively selected on CD45RA and the negative fraction was taken as the memory subset. Blood was collected by leukapheresis, and PBMCs were isolated by Ficoll-Histopaque density gradient centrifugation and then cryopreserved in liquid nitrogen vapor phase. Purity and quantity of every magnetically sorted T cell population were checked by analytical flow cytometry. Genomic DNA was isolated from every sorted fraction and measured by UV absorbance on a Nanodrop 2000c. Using the deep immunoSEQ assay, multiplex PCR amplified TCR CDR3 regions from genomic DNA. Extracted genomic DNA from each cell subset was distributed evenly across all wells of several immunoSEQ 96-well plates, and each plate was treated as a replicate. For sorted subsets, 200 ng of genomic DNA, equivalent to 30,000 or so T cell genomes, went into each replicate PCR. The purified libraries were quantified using a Qubit 3.0 fluorometer, sized with a Bioanalyzer 2100, and then quantified again using the KAPA Library Quantification kit. Every immunoSEQ 96-well plate was sequenced on a dedicated single-read 150-cycle Illumina NextSeq 550 flow cell. From the authors' description of their analysis: Because only junctional sequences without quality scores were contained in the immunoSEQ output, filtering matching that applied to full-length reads could not be performed. To assign V/J genes and CDR3, sequences were annotated against IMGT germline references using PyIR, a Python wrapper for IgBLAST v1.9. Reads were removed for weak V/J assignments (E-value above 1e-6), missing CDR3, stop codons, out-of-frame junctions, or ambiguous translated residues. V3J clonotypes were defined as sequences sharing the same inferred V gene, J gene, and CDR3 amino acid sequence. The percentage overlap between two repertoires was calculated by dividing the number of shared unique clonotypes by the size of the smaller repertoire. RTK rarefaction, the Chao1 estimator, and Recon v2.1 estimates of unobserved clonotypes were used to assess repertoire richness. Generation probabilities for all TCRbeta clonotypes obtained by the gDNA method from a handful of donors were computed using OLGA. This is the immuneACCESS table as TCRdb keeps it, with only in-frame sequences that have V and J called. A part of the clones is gone; compared with another copy, unresolved V genes explain less than half, and the rest is unexplained. That table is the source of V, J and clone size, and D and trimming were worked out from the DNA. The sample records roughly 2.6 million clones, around 94% of which are singletons. Over 0.12% of the sample comes from the top ten.

The source material was naive CD4+ T cells sorted from blood. The cell subset or site label corresponds to: CD45RA+ positively selected. This receptor was identified in a man aged 18-30 years in good health.

The encoded CDR3 is CASSEARLYTF. The nucleotide sequence reads as follows: TGTGCCAGCAGTGAAGCGCGGTTGTACACCTTC. This receptor chain uses TRBV6-1 and TRBJ1-2, with no D gene named confidently. CDR1 MNHNS and CDR2 SASEGT are derived from the germline V gene. The CDR3 holds 11 amino acids from the cysteine to the phenylalanine. This entry keeps only the CDR3 DNA: 33 bases, framed from base 1. Cut back by 0 bases and 11 bases, the V and J ends lie 7 bases apart.